This TCR beta chain is drawn from a study of shared clonotypes between healthy human individuals (TCRdb year 2020). Regarding the complete study: A couple of women and a few men aged 18 to 49 years were included in the cohort. Per donor, three plates each were used for CD4 naive and CD4 memory, two for CD8 naive, and one for CD8 memory. To estimate repertoire size and how much clonotypes are shared between individuals, the study performed deep sequencing of blood TCR repertoires from a few healthy adults. Libraries were prepared and TCR repertoires were sequenced by different laboratories using diverse techniques, in order to increase sequencing depth and limit assay-specific biases. Per donor, leukapheresis produced somewhere between about 0.8 and 9 billion PBMCs. The study at large found these results: Compared with non-shared clonotypes, clonotypes shared by all four sorted-subset donors had higher generation probabilities. Rarefaction of sorted-subset datasets indicated incomplete sequencing despite the large sequencing depth. Across a handful of donors, about 5% of naive CD4, around 3.5% of naive CD8, roughly 2.2% of memory CD4, and 0.3% to 0.45% of memory CD8 clonotypes were shared. The small number of donors limited the genetic and exposure-history diversity represented. Pairwise subsampling led to the expectation that sequencing depth would affect the degree of clonotype sharing among donors. Sampling was restricted to blood, and TCR repertoires in tissues likely differ from the TCR repertoires found in blood. Naive subsets generally had larger estimated clonotype richness than memory subsets.

CD8 naive samples were CD45RO-negative cells positively selected for CCR7, giving a CD45RA+CCR7+ population that excluded TemRA cells. The donors were healthy, HIV-negative adults who had no recently reported acute infections or vaccinations. Every donor was a Caucasian adult residing in Nashville, Tennessee, USA. After blood collection by leukapheresis, PBMCs were isolated using Ficoll-Histopaque density gradient centrifugation and then cryopreserved in the vapor phase of liquid nitrogen. Analytical flow cytometry was used to check the purity and quantity of every magnetically sorted T cell population. Genomic DNA was isolated from each sorted fraction and quantified by UV absorbance on a Nanodrop 2000c. Details on this clone: Its antigen is unknown. Base qualities are not provided; no much larger clone lies one nucleotide away. The same CDR3 also results from other DNA sequences found in this sample.

CDR1 and CDR2 (SNHLY, FYNNEI) derive from the germline V gene. The CDR3 contains 12 residues, cysteine and phenylalanine counted. Only the CDR3 region is kept as DNA, spanning 36 bases read in frame from base 1. V loses 6 bases of germline sequence and J loses 1 base, and the interval between the two ends is 6 bases. Using the deep immunoSEQ assay, TCR CDR3 regions were amplified from genomic DNA by multiplex PCR. For each cell subset, the extracted genomic DNA was distributed evenly across all wells of several immunoSEQ 96-well plates, and each plate served as one replicate. For sorted subsets, roughly 200 ng of genomic DNA, equivalent to roughly 30,000 T cell genomes, went into each replicate PCR. The purified libraries were quantified using a Qubit 3.0 fluorometer, sized with a Bioanalyzer 2100, and then quantified again using the KAPA Library Quantification kit. A separate single-read 150-cycle Illumina NextSeq 550 flow cell was used to sequence each immunoSEQ 96-well plate. Processing in the source paper ran as follows. The immunoSEQ output contained only junctional sequences without quality scores, so filtering could not match that applied to full-length reads. To assign V/J genes and CDR3, sequences were annotated against IMGT germline references using PyIR, a Python wrapper for IgBLAST v1.9. Reads with weak V/J assignments (E-value above 1e-6), missing CDR3, stop codons, out-of-frame junctions, or ambiguous translated residues were removed. V3J clonotypes were defined by identical inferred V gene, J gene, and CDR3 amino acid sequence. Percentage overlap between repertoires was computed as shared unique clonotypes divided by the size of the smaller repertoire. RTK rarefaction, the Chao1 estimator, and Recon v2.1 estimates of unobserved clonotypes were used to assess repertoire richness. For all TCRbeta clonotypes obtained by the gDNA method from a few donors, generation probabilities were computed with OLGA. TCRdb took over this immuneACCESS table, retaining in-frame rearrangements with V and J assigned. Such tables are incomplete; in checked studies, under half of the missing clones stem from an unresolved V gene, and the remainder is unexplained. V and J calls and clone size are those listed in that table; D and trimming were worked out from the DNA. The sample table contains 2 million to 2.5 million clones; only one count was recorded for approximately 94% of them. The ten largest clonotypes hold 1.5% to 2% of the sample.

The material sequenced was naive CD8+ T cells from PBMCs. The meaning of the sample's cell subset or site label: CD45RA+CCR7+. The sequence derives from a man younger than 35 in good health. Some clones in this sample may be carry-over from other donors' samples. In this chain, TRBV2 is recombined with TRBJ1-1; the D gene assignment is ambiguous. Here is the DNA: TGTGCCAGCAGAGACCGGAACACTGAAGCTTTCTTT. It specifies CASRDRNTEAFF.